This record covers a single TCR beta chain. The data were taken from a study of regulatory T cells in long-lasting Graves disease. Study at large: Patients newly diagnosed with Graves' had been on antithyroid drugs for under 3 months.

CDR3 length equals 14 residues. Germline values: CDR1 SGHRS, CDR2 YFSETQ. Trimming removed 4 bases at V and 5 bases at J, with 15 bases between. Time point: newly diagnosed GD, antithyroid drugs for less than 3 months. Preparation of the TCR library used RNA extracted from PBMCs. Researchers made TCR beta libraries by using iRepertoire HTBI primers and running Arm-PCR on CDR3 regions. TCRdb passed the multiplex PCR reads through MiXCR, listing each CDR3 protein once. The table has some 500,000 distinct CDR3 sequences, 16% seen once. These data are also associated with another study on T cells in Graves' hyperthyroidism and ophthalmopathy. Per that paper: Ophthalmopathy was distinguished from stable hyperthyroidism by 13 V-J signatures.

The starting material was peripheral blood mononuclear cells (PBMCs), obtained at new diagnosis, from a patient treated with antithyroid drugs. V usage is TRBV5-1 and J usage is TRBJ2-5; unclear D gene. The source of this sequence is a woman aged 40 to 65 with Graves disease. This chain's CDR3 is CASSLDTLMETQYF. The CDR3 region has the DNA TGCGCCAGCAGCCTCGACACCCTGATGGAGACCCAGTACTTC.